This TCR beta chain was sequenced in a study of neurological immune-mediated disorders. CDR1 and CDR2 from the germline V gene are SGHRS and YFSETQ. V gave up 2 bases and J gave up 8 bases, with 14 bases separating them. This CDR3 region has 15 residues. The unsorted libraries were made from 2 million PBMCs kept at -80 C. In its sample, this clonotype was seen many times. Over 180 million TCR-beta sequences from 15-18 subjects came from every sequencing run. TCRdb independently ran MiXCR on the 5' RACE reads; one entry per CDR3 protein. Of about 57,000 distinct CDR3 sequences listed, approximately 12% are singletons.

The sequenced sample consisted of PBMCs. This chain joins TRBV5-1 and TRBJ1-6, with a weak D call TRBD1 (5 bases). The sequence derives from a woman aged 55-69 years with HTLV-1-associated myelopathy (HAM/TSP). Written as DNA, the CDR3 is TGCGCCAGCAGCTTAACAGGTCCTACCGATTCACCCCTCCACTTT. This codes for CASSLTGPTDSPLHF.